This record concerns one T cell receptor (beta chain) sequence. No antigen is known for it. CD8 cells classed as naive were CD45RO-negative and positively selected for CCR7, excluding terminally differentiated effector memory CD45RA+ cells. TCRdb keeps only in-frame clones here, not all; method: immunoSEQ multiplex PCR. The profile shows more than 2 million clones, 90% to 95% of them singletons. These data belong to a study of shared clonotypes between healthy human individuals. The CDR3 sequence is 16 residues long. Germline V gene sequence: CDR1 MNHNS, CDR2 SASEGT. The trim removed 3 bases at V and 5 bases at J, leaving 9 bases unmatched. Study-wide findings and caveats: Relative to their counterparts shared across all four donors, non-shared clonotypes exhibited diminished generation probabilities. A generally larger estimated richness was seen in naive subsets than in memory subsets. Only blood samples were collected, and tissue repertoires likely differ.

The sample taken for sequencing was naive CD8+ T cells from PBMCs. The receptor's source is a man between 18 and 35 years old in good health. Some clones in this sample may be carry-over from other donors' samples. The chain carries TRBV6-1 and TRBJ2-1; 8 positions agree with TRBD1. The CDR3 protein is CASSERAYRGDNEQFF. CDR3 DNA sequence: TGTGCCAGCAGTGAGCGCGCGTACAGGGGGGACAATGAGCAGTTCTTC.